This TCR beta chain emerged from a study of early T cells in non-severe SARS-CoV-2 infection. About the study: Unsorted whole-blood RNA was sequenced in bulk, leaving chains unpaired.

A single record per CDR3 protein comes from TCRdb applying MiXCR to the 5' RACE reads. The data hold 95,000 to 100,000 distinct CDR3 sequences, with approximately 13% observed a single time. This clonotype was recorded many times. A read error may produce the germline difference seen at one junction end. The CDR3 is 13 amino acids. Looked up from germline, CDR1 is SSHAT and CDR2 is FNYEAQ (reference sequence). V is TRBV7-7 and J is TRBJ1-6; TRBD1 matches 7 bases. The receptor's source is an adult who was a healthcare worker with PCR-confirmed SARS-CoV-2 infection or an uninfected control (not recorded which). What was sequenced was whole blood. CDR3 in DNA: TGTGCTAGCAGCCGGACAGGTGACTCACCCCTCCACTTT. Residues: CASSRTGDSPLHF. Filled out from reference TRBV7-7 and TRBJ1-6, the complete variable domain reads GAGVSQSPRYKVTKRGQDVTLRCDPISSHATLYWYQQALGQGPEFLTYFNYEAQPDKSGLPSDRFSAERPEGSISTLTIQRTEQRDSAMYRCASSRTGDSPLHFGNGTRLTVT.